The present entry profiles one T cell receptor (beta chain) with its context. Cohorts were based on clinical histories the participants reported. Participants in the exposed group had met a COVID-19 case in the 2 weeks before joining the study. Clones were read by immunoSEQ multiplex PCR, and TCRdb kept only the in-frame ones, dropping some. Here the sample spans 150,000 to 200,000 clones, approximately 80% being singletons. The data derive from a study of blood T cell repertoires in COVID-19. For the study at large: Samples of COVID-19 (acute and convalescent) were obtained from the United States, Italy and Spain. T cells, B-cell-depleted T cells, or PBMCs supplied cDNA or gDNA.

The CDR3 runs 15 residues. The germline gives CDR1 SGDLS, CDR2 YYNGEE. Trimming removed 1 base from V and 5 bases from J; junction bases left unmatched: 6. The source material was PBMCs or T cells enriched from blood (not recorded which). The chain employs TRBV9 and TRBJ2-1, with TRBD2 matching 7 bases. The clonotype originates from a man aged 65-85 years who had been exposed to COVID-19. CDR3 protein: CASSVSTTSDNEQFF. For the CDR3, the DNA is TGTGCCAGCAGCGTAAGCACCACTAGCGACAATGAGCAGTTCTTC.